A selection of T cell receptor beta chains follows, all from one sample in a study of CD8+CD57+ T cells in acquired aplastic anemia. TCRdb re-analysed the reads in MiXCR, keeping a single row per CDR3 protein. This sample has approximately 150,000 distinct CDR3 sequences, with around half found just once. Sequenced input: sorted CD4+, CD8+, or CD8+CD57+ T cells (not recorded which) from PBMCs. The receptors were sampled from a human donor with aplastic anemia. The conserved cysteine and the conserved F or W are not part of the CDR3 here. Each record gives: V gene, J gene, CDR3 protein.

TRBV19	TRBJ2-1	ASSIDRGQGVSYNEQF
TRBV7-8	TRBJ1-1	ASSTTEQNTEAF
TRBV5-1	TRBJ1-2	ASSLSGGGPNYGYT
TRBV10-1	TRBJ2-5	ASSEFGPQY
TRBV20-1	TRBJ1-2	IAIDRALSNYGYT
TRBV12-3/TRBV12-4	TRBJ1-3	ASSPSQGMRNTIY
TRBV18	TRBJ1-1	ASSPSRDSSTEAF
TRBV7-6	TRBJ2-2	ASSLAQGRGVGELF
TRBV10-3	TRBJ1-1	AISEYGRGEAF
TRBV10-1	TRBJ1-1	ACSESQGLYDTEAF
TRBV9	TRBJ2-1	ASSVGLANYNEQF
TRBV4-3	TRBJ1-5	ASSQGENHQPQH
TRBV6-2/TRBV6-3	TRBJ1-5	ASSSTGQNQPQH
TRBV20-1	TRBJ1-2	SATGTVYGYT
TRBV5-1	TRBJ2-1	ASRGGNEQF
TRBV2	TRBJ2-5	AGRREASGGKSGTQY
TRBV7-8	TRBJ2-2	ASSLHPKGRNTGELF
TRBV29-1	TRBJ1-3	SVEVEGVLRNTIY
TRBV5-6	TRBJ2-1	ASSFRGGHNEQF
TRBV11-2	TRBJ2-3	ASSPTPPSTGSTDTQY
TRBV3-1	TRBJ1-1	ASSSGSRTEAF
TRBV20-1	TRBJ1-2	SARRPGGYT
TRBV29-1	TRBJ2-3	SVESGDGTDTQY
TRBV19	TRBJ1-5	ASSIEVASPQPQH
TRBV5-1	TRBJ1-2	ASSTDGGLAPNYGYT
TRBV5-6	TRBJ1-3	ASSLGSYGNTIY
TRBV10-2	TRBJ1-1	ASSERQGMNTEAF
TRBV2	TRBJ2-5	ASSDSPGLAGGGETQY
TRBV25-1	TRBJ1-3	ASSEERSGNTIY
TRBV24-1	TRBJ2-3	ATTTGTSGTTDTQY
TRBV29-1	TRBJ2-3	SFPGQGTADTQY
TRBV7-9	TRBJ2-7	ASSEGGVSEQY
TRBV15	TRBJ2-1	ATSSRASYNEQF
TRBV20-1	TRBJ1-5	SARDRERNQPQH
TRBV7-9	TRBJ1-2	ASSSLTGNGYT
TRBV7-6	TRBJ2-3	ASSCYESDTQY
TRBV19	TRBJ2-5	ASSIWGQGQETQY
TRBV19	TRBJ1-1	ASSPGPWEAF
TRBV7-3	TRBJ2-1	ASSFHRSNEQF
TRBV6-6	TRBJ1-2	ASSYGRGPNYGYT
TRBV2	TRBJ1-6	ASSQDASTGIHSPLH
TRBV25-1	TRBJ1-1	ASSQGQWVGGDTETF
TRBV2	TRBJ1-1	ATGGRALMNTEAF
TRBV7-2	TRBJ1-5	ASSSGTGGQPQH
TRBV20-1	TRBJ1-2	SASLDRTHGYT
TRBV19	TRBJ1-1	ASSTPGQTFMNTEAF
TRBV20-1	TRBJ2-7	SALAPKSFYEQY
TRBV7-2	TRBJ1-1	ASSLGWGTEAF
TRBV19	TRBJ1-5	ASSFPSNQPQH
TRBV20-1	TRBJ2-5	SATGDETQY
TRBV7-3	TRBJ1-5	ASSSRADQPQH
TRBV7-9	TRBJ2-7	ASSLARADEQY
TRBV10-3	TRBJ2-5	AISALSGEIQETQY
TRBV27	TRBJ1-1	ASSLFFANTEAF
TRBV20-1	TRBJ2-7	SARDESGHNSYEQY
TRBV19	TRBJ1-1	ASTGGAEAF
TRBV10-1	TRBJ1-1	ASGDQGTNTEAF
TRBV15	TRBJ2-5	ATSRLQFTETQY